The present entry profiles one T cell receptor (beta chain) with its context. Its antigen is undetermined. The germline gives CDR1 PRHDT, CDR2 FYEKMQ (reference sequence). This CDR3 has 14 residues. The V end lost 5 bases, the J end lost 0 bases, and 11 bases lay between the germline ends. It was with 60 Vbeta and 13 Jbeta primers that the PCR ran. The method was immunoSEQ multiplex PCR; TCRdb's version includes in-frame clones alone and lacks a portion of them. Among about 130,000 clones listed, around 79% were seen once. This record belongs to a study of cytomegalovirus exposure and HLA in healthy donors. Regarding the study as a whole: Confirmation was obtained in vitro that three CMV-associated chains are specific for CMV antigens. Earlier analysis found most TCR beta V segments productive about 90% or about 30% of the time.

The chain couples TRBV13 to TRBJ2-7; perhaps TRBD1 as D (6 bases). The clonotype originates from a male donor in good health and CMV-seronegative. The sequencing input was PBMCs. DNA of the CDR3: TGTGCCAGCAGCCGGACAGCAAGCTCCTACGAGCAGTACTTC. It is translated as CASSRTASSYEQYF.